The clone carrying this TCR beta chain occurred many times. This sample is part of a study of naive and memory T cell subsets. V shed 3 bases and J shed 2 bases, with 17 bases lying between them. Per the germline V gene, CDR1 is SGHRS and CDR2 is YFSETQ. The CDR3 is made up of 17 amino acids. Two oligonucleotides, mixed equimolar, formed the beta constant-region primer covering TRBC1 and TRBC2. TCRdb re-called the UMI-ligation and nested PCR reads through MiXCR, storing one row per CDR3 protein. The table shows around 31,000 distinct CDR3 sequences, with about 10% occurring only once. The TCR comes from a human donor in good health. The gene calls are TRBV5-1 and TRBJ2-2; TRBD1 is a possible D gene (6 bases). The material sequenced was effector memory CD4+ T cells from blood. Subset reported: effector memory, CD45RA- CD27-. The CDR3 here is CASSSGNRDLNTGELFF. DNA of the CDR3: TGCGCCAGCAGCTCCGGCAACAGGGACCTCAACACCGGGGAGCTGTTTTTT.